Sequencing of this T cell receptor (beta chain) was carried out in a study of T cell responses to AZD1222 COVID-19 vaccine (dated by TCRdb to the early 2020s). Turning to the overall study: Because spike-specific TCR depth and breadth did not differ between the two schedules, AZD1222 recipients who got a second dose at roughly 4 weeks were pooled with those who got a second dose at roughly 12 weeks. A total of around 240 trial participants underwent TCR sequencing, of whom roughly 210 had received two doses of AZD1222 and 26 had received two doses of the MenACWY control vaccine. Trial participants were enrolled by age into subgroups of 18-55, 56-69 and 70-plus years, and roughly 150, 30 and 60 TCR-sequenced participants, respectively, were included in these subgroups. The full study reports these points: CD4 TCRs associated with the vaccine covered the entire spike protein, and the dominant responses were in regions 160-218 and 743-854. Participants were mostly white British, with more females than males. The authors suggested clonal diversity may have been underestimated. Because no day 14 peak-response samples were available, the repertoires could be characterized only after the peak T cell response. Conclusions about previously exposed vaccinees were limited because only a handful of AZD1222 recipients were SARS-CoV-2 seropositive at baseline. After two AZD1222 doses, both the breadth and the depth of spike-specific TCRs were significantly higher than at day 0 and than in MenACWY recipients. The 56-69-year group was small, and its depth increase did not reach significance, likely because of low power. Epitopes outside the regions mutated in the B.1.351 and B.1.1.7 variants were reportedly recognized by nearly half of the unique spike-specific TCRs.

This clone appeared a few times. No antigen is known for it. Base qualities were left out, and no much larger clone turns up one base away. From the germline V gene, CDR1 is MDHEN and CDR2 is SYDVKM. Trimmed from V: 6 bases; trimmed from J: 6 bases; junction bases lacking a gene match: 16. The cysteine opens and the phenylalanine closes a CDR3 of 17 amino acids. Only the CDR3 portion is preserved as DNA: 51 bases, with reading frame beginning at the first base. The time point label for this specimen denotes: baseline before first vaccination. Vaccinee samples came from UK trials COV001 and COV002, including a single-blind randomized controlled phase 2/3 trial of AZD1222 (ChAdOx1 nCoV-19) in healthy adults. For TCRbeta chain sequencing, PBMC samples from trial participants were taken at day 0 and at day 28 after the second dose. The CDR3 regions of human TCRbeta chains were analyzed by immunosequencing. The study's processing was this. TCRs in the repertoires were compared against a reference library of SARS-CoV-2-specific TCRs that had been generated with the MIRA antigen-specificity platform. Breadth was defined as the fraction of unique TCRs that were SARS-CoV-2-associated, and depth was defined as the fraction of total T cells that were SARS-CoV-2-associated. Using the MIRA data, every spike-specific TCR was mapped to the spike region that the TCR reacted to and assigned to either a CD4 or a CD8 class. Log10-transformed breadth and depth values were compared by one-way ANOVA with Sidak's multiple comparisons tests. TCRdb obtained this table from immuneACCESS and retained in-frame rearrangements with V and J assigned. These tables miss some clones; where compared with another copy, unresolved V genes account for less than half of the shortfall, and the remainder is unexplained. That table is the source of V, J and clone size, and D and trimming were worked out from the DNA. The sample table shows more than 90,000 clones, and more than 65% are seen once. The top ten constitute under 10% of the sample.

The receptor's source is an adult in good health. This chain is built from TRBV28 and TRBJ1-2; 10 bases in the middle match TRBD1. Sequences were derived from peripheral blood, sampled on day 0 of AZD1222 vaccination. The bases read TGTGCCAGCAGGGGGTCAATTCGGACGGGACAGGGGAATGGCTACACCTTC. This gives the protein CASRGSIRTGQGNGYTF.